Listed below are T cell receptor beta chains from one sample, sequenced in a study of cytomegalovirus exposure and HLA in healthy donors. TCRdb's copy holds only in-frame clones and misses some; the assay was immunoSEQ multiplex PCR. The table records about 200,000 clones, 82% of them present only once. The sequenced material came from PBMCs. These receptors came from a young woman in good health and CMV-seronegative. The CDR3 runs from the conserved cysteine through the conserved F or W. The D gene is left open where the match is weak. For some rows the clone size is stated as once, few or many, or as a class when expanded; others skip it.

J gene: TRBJ1-1; D gene: NA; clone size: few; V gene: TRBV27; CDR3 protein: CASRSVMNTEAFF; CDR3 DNA: TGTGCCAGCAGATCGGTCATGAACACTGAAGCTTTCTTT
J gene: TRBJ2-1; D gene: TRBD2; clone size: NA; V gene: TRBV5-1; CDR3 protein: CASSPRLATYNEQFF; CDR3 DNA: TGCGCCAGCAGCCCCCGACTAGCGACCTACAATGAGCAGTTCTTC
J gene: TRBJ2-1; D gene: TRBD2; clone size: few; V gene: TRBV2; CDR3 protein: CASSVGLQSSYNEQFF; CDR3 DNA: TGTGCCAGCAGTGTGGGACTACAGAGCTCCTACAATGAGCAGTTCTTC
J gene: TRBJ2-5; D gene: NA; clone size: NA; V gene: TRBV25-1; CDR3 protein: CASGLGRETQYF; CDR3 DNA: TGTGCCAGCGGGCTGGGTCGCGAGACCCAGTACTTC
J gene: TRBJ2-7; D gene: NA; clone size: NA; V gene: TRBV5-6; CDR3 protein: CASSSSLYLDRSSYEQYF; CDR3 DNA: TGTGCCAGCAGCTCCAGCCTTTACTTAGACAGGAGCTCCTACGAGCAGTACTTC
J gene: TRBJ2-7; D gene: NA; clone size: NA; V gene: TRBV5-5; CDR3 protein: CASSHSGREDEQYF; CDR3 DNA: TGTGCCAGCAGCCATAGCGGCAGGGAAGACGAGCAGTACTTC
J gene: TRBJ2-1; D gene: TRBD1; clone size: NA; V gene: TRBV27; CDR3 protein: CASSFEQGRINEQFF; CDR3 DNA: TGTGCCAGCAGTTTCGAACAGGGGCGGATCAATGAGCAGTTCTTC
J gene: TRBJ2-7; D gene: NA; clone size: NA; V gene: TRBV5-5; CDR3 protein: CASSPDPLAGRPNEQYF; CDR3 DNA: TGTGCCAGCAGCCCAGATCCCTTGGCGGGGAGGCCCAACGAGCAGTACTTC
J gene: TRBJ2-7; D gene: TRBD1; clone size: NA; V gene: TRBV6-5; CDR3 protein: CASSYKDRGLYEQYF; CDR3 DNA: TGTGCCAGCAGTTACAAGGACAGGGGGCTTTACGAGCAGTACTTC
J gene: TRBJ2-2; D gene: NA; clone size: NA; V gene: TRBV4-1; CDR3 protein: CASSQVDMGILETGELFF; CDR3 DNA: TGCGCCAGCAGCCAAGTTGATATGGGTATCCTAGAGACCGGGGAGCTGTTTTTT